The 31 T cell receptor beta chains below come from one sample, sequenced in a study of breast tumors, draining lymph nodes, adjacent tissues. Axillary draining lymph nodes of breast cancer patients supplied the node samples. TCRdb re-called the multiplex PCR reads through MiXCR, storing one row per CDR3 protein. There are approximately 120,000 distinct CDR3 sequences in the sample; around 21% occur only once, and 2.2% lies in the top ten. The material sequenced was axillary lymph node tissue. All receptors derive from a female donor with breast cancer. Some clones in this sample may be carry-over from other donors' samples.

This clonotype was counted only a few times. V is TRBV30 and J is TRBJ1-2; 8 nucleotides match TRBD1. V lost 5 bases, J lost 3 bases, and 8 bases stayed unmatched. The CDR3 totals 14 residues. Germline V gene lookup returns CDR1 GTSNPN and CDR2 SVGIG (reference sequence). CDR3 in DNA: TGTGCCTGGTGGTCTCCGGGACAGGACTATGGCTACACCTTC. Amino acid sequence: CAWWSPGQDYGYTF.

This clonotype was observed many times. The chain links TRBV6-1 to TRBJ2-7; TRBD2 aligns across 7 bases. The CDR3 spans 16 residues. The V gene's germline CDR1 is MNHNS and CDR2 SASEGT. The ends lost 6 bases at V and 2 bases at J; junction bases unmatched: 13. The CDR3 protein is CASRTGTTVGTYEQYF. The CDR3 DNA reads TGTGCCAGCAGGACCGGGACTACCGTAGGGACCTACGAGCAGTACTTC.

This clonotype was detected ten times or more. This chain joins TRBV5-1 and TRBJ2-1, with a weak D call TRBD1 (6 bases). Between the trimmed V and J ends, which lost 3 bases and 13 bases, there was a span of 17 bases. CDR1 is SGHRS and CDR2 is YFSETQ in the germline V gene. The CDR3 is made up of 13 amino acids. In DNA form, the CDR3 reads TGCGCCAGCAGCTCCCCCTGGGGGCGGAGACAGTTCTTC. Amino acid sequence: CASSSPWGRRQFF.

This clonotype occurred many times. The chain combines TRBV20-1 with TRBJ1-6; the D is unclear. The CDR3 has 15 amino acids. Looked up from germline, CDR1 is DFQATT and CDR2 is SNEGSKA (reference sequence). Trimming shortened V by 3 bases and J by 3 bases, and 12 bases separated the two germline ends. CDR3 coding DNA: TGCAGTGCTAGGTCAACGTTAATCTATAATTCACCCCTCCACTTT. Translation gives CSARSTLIYNSPLHF.

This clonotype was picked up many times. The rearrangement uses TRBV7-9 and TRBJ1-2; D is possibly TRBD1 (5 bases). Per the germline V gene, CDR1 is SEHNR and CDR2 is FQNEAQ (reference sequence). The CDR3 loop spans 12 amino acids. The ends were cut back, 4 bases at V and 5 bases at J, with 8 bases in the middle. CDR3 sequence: CASSSQGYGYTF. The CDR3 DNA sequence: TGTGCCAGCAGCTCCCAGGGTTATGGCTACACCTTC.

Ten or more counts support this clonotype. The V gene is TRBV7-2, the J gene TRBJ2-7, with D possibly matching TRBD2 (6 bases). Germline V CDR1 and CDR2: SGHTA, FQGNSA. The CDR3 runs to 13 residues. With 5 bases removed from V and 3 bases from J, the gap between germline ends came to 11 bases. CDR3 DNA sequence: TGTGCCAGCAGCGCCAGACTAGTCTACGAGCAGTACTTC. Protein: CASSARLVYEQYF.

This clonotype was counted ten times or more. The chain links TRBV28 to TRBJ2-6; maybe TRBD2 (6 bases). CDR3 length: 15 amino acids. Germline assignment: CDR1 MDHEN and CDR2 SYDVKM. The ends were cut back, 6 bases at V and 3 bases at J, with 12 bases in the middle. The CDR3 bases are TGTGCCAGCAGCTTAACGGGGGATGGGGCCAACGTCCTGACTTTC. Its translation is CASSLTGDGANVLTF.

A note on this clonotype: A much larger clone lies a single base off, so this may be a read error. Here the CDR3 reads CACSQGINEQFF. In DNA form, the CDR3 reads TGTGCCTGCAGCCAAGGGATCAATGAGCAGTTCTTC. The chain links TRBV3-1 to TRBJ2-1; no definite D call. The V gene's germline CDR1 is LGHDT and CDR2 YNNKEL (reference sequence). This CDR3 region has 12 residues.

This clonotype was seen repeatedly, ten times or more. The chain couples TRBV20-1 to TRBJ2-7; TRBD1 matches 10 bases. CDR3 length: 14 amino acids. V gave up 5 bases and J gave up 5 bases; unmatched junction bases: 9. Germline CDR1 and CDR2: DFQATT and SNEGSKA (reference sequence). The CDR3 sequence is CSARPGQGRHEQYF. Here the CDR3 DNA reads TGCAGTGCTCGTCCGGGACAGGGGAGACACGAGCAGTACTTC.

CDR3 loop: CASSLDRGGSFAYEQYF. The CDR3, as DNA: TGTGCCAGCAGCTTAGATCGCGGCGGGAGTTTCGCGTACGAGCAGTACTTC. The V call is TRBV11-2, the J call TRBJ2-7, with 7 bases aligning to TRBD2. V gave up 0 bases and J gave up 4 bases; unmatched junction bases: 12. Germline CDR1 SGHAT, CDR2 FQNNGV. This CDR3 comprises 17 residues.

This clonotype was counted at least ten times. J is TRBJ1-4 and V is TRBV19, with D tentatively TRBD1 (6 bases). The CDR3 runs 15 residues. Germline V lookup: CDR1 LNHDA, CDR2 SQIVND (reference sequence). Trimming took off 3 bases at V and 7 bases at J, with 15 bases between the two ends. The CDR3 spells CASSMETGRIEKLFF. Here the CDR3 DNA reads TGTGCCAGTAGTATGGAGACAGGCCGGATTGAAAAACTGTTTTTT.

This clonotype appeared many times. The DNA for the CDR3 is TGTGCCAGCATTATATCTGGGACAGGTAGCGGGGAGCAGTACTTC. This encodes CASIISGTGSGEQYF. J is TRBJ2-7 and V is TRBV6-1; D perhaps matches TRBD1 (8 bases). The CDR3 has 15 residues. Trimming took off 7 bases at V and 7 bases at J, with 23 bases between the two ends. Germline V gene sequence: CDR1 MNHNS, CDR2 SASEGT.

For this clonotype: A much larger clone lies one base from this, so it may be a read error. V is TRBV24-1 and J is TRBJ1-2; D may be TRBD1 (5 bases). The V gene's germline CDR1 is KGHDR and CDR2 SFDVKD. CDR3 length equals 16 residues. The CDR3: CATSDPQGGTNYGCTF. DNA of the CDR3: TGTGCCACCAGTGACCCCCAGGGAGGAACTAACTATGGCTGCACCTTC.

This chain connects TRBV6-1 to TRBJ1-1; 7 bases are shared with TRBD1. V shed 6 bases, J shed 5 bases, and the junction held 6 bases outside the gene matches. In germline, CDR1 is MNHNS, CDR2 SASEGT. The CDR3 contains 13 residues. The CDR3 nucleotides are TGTGCCAGCAGGCGTCGACAGGGAACTGAAGCTTTCTTT. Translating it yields CASRRRQGTEAFF.

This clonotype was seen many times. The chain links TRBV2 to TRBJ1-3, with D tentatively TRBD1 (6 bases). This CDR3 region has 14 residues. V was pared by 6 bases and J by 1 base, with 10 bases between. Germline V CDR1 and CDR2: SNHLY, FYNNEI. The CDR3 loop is CASSQGPSGNTIYF. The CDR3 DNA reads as TGTGCCAGCAGCCAGGGGCCATCTGGAAACACCATATATTTT.

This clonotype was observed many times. CDR3 amino acids: CASDTGSRVTGELFF. In DNA form, the CDR3 reads TGTGCCAGTGATACAGGGAGTCGGGTCACCGGGGAGCTGTTTTTT. The chain combines TRBV11-2 with TRBJ2-2, with a possible D match to TRBD1 (6 bases). The germline V gene encodes CDR1 SGHAT and CDR2 FQNNGV. V was pared by 9 bases and J by 4 bases, with 18 bases between. The CDR3 is made up of 15 amino acids.

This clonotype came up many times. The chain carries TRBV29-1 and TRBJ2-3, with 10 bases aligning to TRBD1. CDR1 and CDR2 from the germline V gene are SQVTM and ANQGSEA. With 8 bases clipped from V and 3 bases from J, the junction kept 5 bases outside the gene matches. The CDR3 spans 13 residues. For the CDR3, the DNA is TGCAGCTCACGGGACAGGGGTACAGATACGCAGTATTTT. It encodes CSSRDRGTDTQYF.

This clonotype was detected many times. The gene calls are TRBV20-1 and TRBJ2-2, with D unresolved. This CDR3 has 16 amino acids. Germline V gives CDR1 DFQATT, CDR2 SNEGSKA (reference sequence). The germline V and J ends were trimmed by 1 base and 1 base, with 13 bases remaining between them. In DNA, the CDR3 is TGCAGTGCTAGAGTTGCTGACGGGCGGAACACCGGGGAGCTGTTTTTT. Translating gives CSARVADGRNTGELFF.

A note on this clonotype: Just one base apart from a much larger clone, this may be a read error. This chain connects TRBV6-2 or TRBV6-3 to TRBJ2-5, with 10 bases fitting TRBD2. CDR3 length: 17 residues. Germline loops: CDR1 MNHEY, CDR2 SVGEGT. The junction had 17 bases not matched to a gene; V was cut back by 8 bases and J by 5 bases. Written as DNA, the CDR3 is TGTGCCAGCGGTCCCATGAGGGCTAGCGGGAGTTGGGAGACCCAGTACTTC. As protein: CASGPMRASGSWETQYF.

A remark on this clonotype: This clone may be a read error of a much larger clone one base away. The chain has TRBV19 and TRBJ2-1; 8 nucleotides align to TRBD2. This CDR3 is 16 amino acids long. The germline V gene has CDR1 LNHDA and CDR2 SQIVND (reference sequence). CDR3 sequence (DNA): TGTGCCAGTAGTCCTATAGCGGGAAGCTCCTACAATGGGCAGTTCTTC. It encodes CASSPIAGSSYNGQFF.

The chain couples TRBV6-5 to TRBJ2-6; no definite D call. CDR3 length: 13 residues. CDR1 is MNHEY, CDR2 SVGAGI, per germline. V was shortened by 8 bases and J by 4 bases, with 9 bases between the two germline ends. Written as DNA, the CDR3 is TGTGCCAGCTTCGCGTTAGGGGCCAACGTCCTGACTTTC. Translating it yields CASFALGANVLTF.

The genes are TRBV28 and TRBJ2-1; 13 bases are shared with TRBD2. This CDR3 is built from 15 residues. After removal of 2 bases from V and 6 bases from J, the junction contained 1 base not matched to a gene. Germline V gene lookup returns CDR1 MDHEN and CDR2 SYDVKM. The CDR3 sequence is CASSLRTSGSNEQFF. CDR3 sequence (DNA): TGTGCCAGCAGTTTACGGACTAGCGGGAGCAATGAGCAGTTCTTC.

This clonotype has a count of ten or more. The CDR3 DNA reads TGTGCCAGCAGCGCCCGGGACGCCGGAATCCGGTCCTACGAGCAGTACTTC. Residues: CASSARDAGIRSYEQYF. This chain joins TRBV4-2 and TRBJ2-7; the D call may be TRBD1 or TRBD2 (5 bases each). V was trimmed by 5 bases and J by 1 base, leaving 21 bases between them. The CDR3 spans 17 residues. Germline CDR1 is LGHNA and CDR2 is YNFKEQ.

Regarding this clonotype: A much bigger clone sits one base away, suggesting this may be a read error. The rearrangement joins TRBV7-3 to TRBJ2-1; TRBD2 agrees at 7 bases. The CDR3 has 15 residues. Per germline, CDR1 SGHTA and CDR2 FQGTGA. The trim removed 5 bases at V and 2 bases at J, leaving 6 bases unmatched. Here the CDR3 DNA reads TGTGCCAGCAGCCGAACTAGCGCCACCTACAATGAGCAGTTCTTC. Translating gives CASSRTSATYNEQFF.

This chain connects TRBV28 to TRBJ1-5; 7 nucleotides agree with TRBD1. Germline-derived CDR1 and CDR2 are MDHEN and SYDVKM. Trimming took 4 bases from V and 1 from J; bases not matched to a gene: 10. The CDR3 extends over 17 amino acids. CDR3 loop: CASSSDFQGVSNQPQHF. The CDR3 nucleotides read TGTGCCAGCAGTTCGGATTTCCAGGGGGTAAGCAATCAGCCCCAGCATTTT.

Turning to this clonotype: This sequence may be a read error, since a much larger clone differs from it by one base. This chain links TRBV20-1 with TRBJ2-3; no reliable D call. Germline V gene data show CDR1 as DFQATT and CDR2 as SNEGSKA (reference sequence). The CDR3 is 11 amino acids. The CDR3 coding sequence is TGCGGTGCTCAGAGAACAGATACGCAGTATTTT. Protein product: CGAQRTDTQYF.

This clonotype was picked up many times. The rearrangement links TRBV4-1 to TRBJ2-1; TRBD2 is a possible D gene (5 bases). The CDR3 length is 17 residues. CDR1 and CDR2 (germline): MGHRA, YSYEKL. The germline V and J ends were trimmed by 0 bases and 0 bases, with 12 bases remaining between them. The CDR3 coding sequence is TGCGCCAGCAGCCAAGATCCAGCGGCCAGCTCCTACAATGAGCAGTTCTTC. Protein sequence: CASSQDPAASSYNEQFF.

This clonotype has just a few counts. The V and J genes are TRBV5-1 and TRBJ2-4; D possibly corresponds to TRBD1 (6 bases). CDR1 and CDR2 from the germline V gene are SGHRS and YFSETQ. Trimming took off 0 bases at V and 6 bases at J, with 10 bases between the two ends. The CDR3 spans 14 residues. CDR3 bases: TGCGCCAGCAGCTTGGGGTCCAGGGGAAACATTCAGTACTTC. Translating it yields CASSLGSRGNIQYF.

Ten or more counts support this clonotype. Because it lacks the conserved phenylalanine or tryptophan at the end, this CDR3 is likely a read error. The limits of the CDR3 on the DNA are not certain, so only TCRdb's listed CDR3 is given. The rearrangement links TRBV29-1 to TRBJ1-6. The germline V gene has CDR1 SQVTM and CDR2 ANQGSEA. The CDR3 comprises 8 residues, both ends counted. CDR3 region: CSVESYLA.

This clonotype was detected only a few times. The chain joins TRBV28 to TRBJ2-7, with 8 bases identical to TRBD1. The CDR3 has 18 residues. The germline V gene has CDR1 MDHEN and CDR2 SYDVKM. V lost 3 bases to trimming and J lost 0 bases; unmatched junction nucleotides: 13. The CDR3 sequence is CASSFVWVTGVASYEQYF. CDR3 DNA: TGTGCCAGCAGTTTCGTGTGGGTGACAGGGGTGGCCTCCTACGAGCAGTACTTC.

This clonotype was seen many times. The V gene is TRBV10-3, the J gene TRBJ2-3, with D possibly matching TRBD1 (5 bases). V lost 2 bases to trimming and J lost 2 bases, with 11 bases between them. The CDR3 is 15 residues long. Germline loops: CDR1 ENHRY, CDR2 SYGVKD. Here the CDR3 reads CAISERGGDTDTQYF. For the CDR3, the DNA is TGTGCCATCAGTGAGAGGGGCGGAGACACAGATACGCAGTATTTT.